This entry lists 4 T cell receptor beta chains sequenced from one sample in a study of blood T cell repertoires in COVID-19. Clones were read by immunoSEQ multiplex PCR, and TCRdb kept only the in-frame ones, dropping some. The data hold under 350,000 clones, with under 90% observed a single time. The sample was PBMCs or T cells enriched from blood (not recorded which). The receptor set was obtained from a middle-aged woman who had recovered from COVID-19.

V and J are TRBV3-1 (or the pseudogene TRBV3-2) and TRBJ1-1, with a tentative D call TRBD1 (6 bases). The V gene's germline CDR1 is LGHDT and CDR2 YNNKEL (reference sequence). Deletions cut 0 bases from V and 4 bases from J, with 12 bases between. The CDR3 consists of 15 residues. CDR3 nucleotide sequence: TGTGCCAGCAGCCAAGATTGGGGGCAGGGCACTGAAGCTTTCTTT. Residues: CASSQDWGQGTEAFF.

About this clone: Other nucleotide sequences from this sample produce the same CDR3. The CDR3 bases are TGTGCCAGCAGTTACGACAGGAATCAGCCCCAGCATTTT. It translates to CASSYDRNQPQHF. V is TRBV6-5 and J is TRBJ1-5, with D perhaps TRBD1 (6 bases). This CDR3 has 13 residues. Per germline, CDR1 MNHEY and CDR2 SVGAGI. Trimming removed 2 bases at V and 4 bases at J, with 6 bases between.

In this sample, this clone turned up once. The rearrangement links TRBV28 to TRBJ1-3; 7 nucleotides match TRBD1. Per the germline V gene, CDR1 is MDHEN and CDR2 is SYDVKM. The CDR3 spans 15 residues. The V and J ends lost 4 bases and 2 bases, in that order; junction bases with no gene match: 5. CDR3 sequence: CASSSTGDPGNTIYF. The CDR3 coding sequence is TGTGCCAGCAGTTCCACAGGGGACCCTGGAAACACCATATATTTT. The whole variable domain, filled in from reference TRBV28 and TRBJ1-3, reads DVKVTQSSRYLVKRTGEKVFLECVQDMDHENMFWYRQDPGLGLRLIYFSYDVKMKEKGDIPEGYSVSREKKERFSLILESASTNQTSMYLCASSSTGDPGNTIYFGEGSWLTVV.

The V gene is TRBV5-5, the J gene TRBJ2-7, with 9 bases aligning to TRBD1. The CDR3 totals 13 residues. Germline V gene data show CDR1 as SGHKS and CDR2 as YYEKEE (reference sequence). Germline trimming cut 4 bases from V and 3 bases from J; bases unmatched to any gene: 2. CDR3 in DNA: TGTGCCAGCAGCCAGACAGGGGGCTACGAGCAGTACTTC. Translated, it gives CASSQTGGYEQYF.